Sequencing of this T cell receptor (beta chain) was carried out in a study of blood T cell repertoires in COVID-19. Turning to the study itself: Spain, Italy and the United States supplied samples that represented acute and convalescent COVID-19.

In germline, CDR1 is MDHEN, CDR2 SYDVKM. Between the trimmed V and J ends, which lost 1 base and 10 bases, there was a span of 11 bases. This CDR3 contains 14 residues. This clone has only a few counts. As processed by the authors: Researchers report that nucleated cell counts were estimated from reference gene primer amplification. The protocol was immunoSEQ multiplex PCR, while the TCRdb copy is restricted to in-frame clones and leaves out a portion. V and J calls and clone size come straight from that table; D and trimming were deduced from the DNA. The sample yields around 80,000 clones, around 83% seen once.

The sequence came from a human donor in a cohort sampled during active COVID-19. The chain links TRBV28 to TRBJ1-6; no clear D gene. Sequencing input: peripheral blood. This CDR3 reads CASSLSALRSPLHF. The CDR3 bases are TGTGCCAGCAGTTTATCGGCGTTGAGGTCACCCCTCCACTTT.